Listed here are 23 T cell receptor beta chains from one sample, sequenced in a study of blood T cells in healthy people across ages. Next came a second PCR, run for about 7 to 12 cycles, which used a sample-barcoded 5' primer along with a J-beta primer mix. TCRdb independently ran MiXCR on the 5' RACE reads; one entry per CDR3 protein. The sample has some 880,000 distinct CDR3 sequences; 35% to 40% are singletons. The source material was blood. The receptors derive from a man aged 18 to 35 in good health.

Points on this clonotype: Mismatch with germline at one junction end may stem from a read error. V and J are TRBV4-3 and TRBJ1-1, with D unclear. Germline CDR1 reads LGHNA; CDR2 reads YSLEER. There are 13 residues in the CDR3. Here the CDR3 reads CASSPFRNAEAFF. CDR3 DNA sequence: TGCGCCAGCAGTCCCTTTAGGAACGCTGAGGCTTTCTTT.

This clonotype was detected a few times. CDR3 nucleotides: TGTGCCAGCAGTGCCGGACACCTCGGGGGAGATGGCTACACCTTC. Translated: CASSAGHLGGDGYTF. The rearrangement links TRBV28 to TRBJ1-2, with D possibly being TRBD1 (5 bases). The CDR3 covers 15 residues. V lost 5 bases to trimming and J lost 6 bases, with 19 bases between them. Germline assignment: CDR1 MDHEN and CDR2 SYDVKM.

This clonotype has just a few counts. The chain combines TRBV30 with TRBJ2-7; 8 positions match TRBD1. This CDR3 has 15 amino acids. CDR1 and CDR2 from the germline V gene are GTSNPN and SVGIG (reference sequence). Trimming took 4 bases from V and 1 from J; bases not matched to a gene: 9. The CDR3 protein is CAWNPGQAISYEQYF. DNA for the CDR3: TGTGCCTGGAACCCGGGACAGGCGATTTCCTACGAGCAGTACTTC.

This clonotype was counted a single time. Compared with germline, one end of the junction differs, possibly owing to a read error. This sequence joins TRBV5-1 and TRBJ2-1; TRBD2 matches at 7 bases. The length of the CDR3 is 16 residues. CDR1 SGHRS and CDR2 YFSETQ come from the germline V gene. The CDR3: CASSLAGTMAYNEQFF. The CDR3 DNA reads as TGCGCCAGCAGCTTGGCCGGGACTATGGCCTACAATGAACAGTTCTTC.

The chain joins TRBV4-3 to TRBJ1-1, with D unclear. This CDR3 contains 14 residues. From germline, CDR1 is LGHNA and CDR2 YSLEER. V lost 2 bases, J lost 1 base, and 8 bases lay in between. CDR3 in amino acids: CASSQYMGNTEAFF. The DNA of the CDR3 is TGCGCCAGCAGCCAATATATGGGGAACACTGAAGCTTTCTTT.

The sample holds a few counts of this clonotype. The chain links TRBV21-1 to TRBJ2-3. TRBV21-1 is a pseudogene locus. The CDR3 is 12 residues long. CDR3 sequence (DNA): TGTGCCACCACCCGACGCACAGATACGCAGTATTTT. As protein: CATTRRTDTQYF.

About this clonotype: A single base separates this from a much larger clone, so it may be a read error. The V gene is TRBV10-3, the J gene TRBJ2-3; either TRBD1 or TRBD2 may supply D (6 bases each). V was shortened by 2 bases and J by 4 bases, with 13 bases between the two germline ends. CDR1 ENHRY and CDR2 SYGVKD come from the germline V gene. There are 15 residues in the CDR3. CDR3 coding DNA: TGTGCCATCAGTGAGCTCCCCGGGGGCGCAGATACGCAGTATTTT. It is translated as CAISELPGGADTQYF.

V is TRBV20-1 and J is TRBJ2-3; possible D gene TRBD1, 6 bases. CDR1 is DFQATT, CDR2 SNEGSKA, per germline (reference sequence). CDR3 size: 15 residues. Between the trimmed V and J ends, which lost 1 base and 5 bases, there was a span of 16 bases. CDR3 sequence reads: CSARGPRDMRDTQYF. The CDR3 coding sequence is TGCAGTGCTAGAGGTCCCAGGGACATGAGAGATACGCAGTATTTT.

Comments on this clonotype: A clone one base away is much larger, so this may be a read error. CDR3 sequence (DNA): TGTGCCAGCAGCCAAGCCCAACCGGTTCCAGGGATCGATGGCTACACCTTC. It is translated as CASSQAQPVPGIDGYTF. The V gene is TRBV4-2, the J gene TRBJ1-2; TRBD1 is a possible D gene (5 bases). This CDR3 is built from 17 residues. Between the trimmed V and J ends, which lost 1 base and 6 bases, there was a span of 21 bases. The germline gives CDR1 LGHNA, CDR2 YNFKEQ.

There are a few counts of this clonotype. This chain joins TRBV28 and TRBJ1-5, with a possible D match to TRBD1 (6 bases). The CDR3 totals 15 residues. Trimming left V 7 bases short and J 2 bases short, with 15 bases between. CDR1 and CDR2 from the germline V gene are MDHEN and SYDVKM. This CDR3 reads CASTEGGEGNQPQHF. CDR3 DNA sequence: TGTGCCAGCACCGAGGGGGGAGAGGGCAATCAGCCCCAGCATTTT.

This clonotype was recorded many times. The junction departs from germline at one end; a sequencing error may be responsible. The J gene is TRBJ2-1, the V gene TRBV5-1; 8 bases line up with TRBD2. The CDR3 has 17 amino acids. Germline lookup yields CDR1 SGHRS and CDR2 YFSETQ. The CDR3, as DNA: TGTGCCAGCAGCTTAGTGGGCGGGGGGAGCTCCTACAATGAGCAGTTCTTC. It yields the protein CASSLVGGGSSYNEQFF.

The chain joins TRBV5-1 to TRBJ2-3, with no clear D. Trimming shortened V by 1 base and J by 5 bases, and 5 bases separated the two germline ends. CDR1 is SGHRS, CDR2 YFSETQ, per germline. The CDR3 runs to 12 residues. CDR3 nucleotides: TGCGCCAGCAGCTTGAATGGAGATACGCAGTATTTT. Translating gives CASSLNGDTQYF. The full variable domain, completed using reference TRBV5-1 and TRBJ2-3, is KAGVTQTPRYLIKTRGQQVTLSCSPISGHRSVSWYQQTPGQGLQFLFEYFSETQRNKGNFPGRFSGRQFSNSRSEMNVSTLELGDSALYLCASSLNGDTQYFGPGTRLTVL.

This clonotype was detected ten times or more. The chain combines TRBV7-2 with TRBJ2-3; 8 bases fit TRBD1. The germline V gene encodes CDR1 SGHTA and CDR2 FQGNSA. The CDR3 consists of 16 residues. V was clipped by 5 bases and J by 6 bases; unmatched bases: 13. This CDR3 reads CASSPWQAGGFDTQYF. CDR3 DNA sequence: TGTGCCAGCAGCCCCTGGCAGGCAGGGGGCTTTGATACGCAGTATTTT.

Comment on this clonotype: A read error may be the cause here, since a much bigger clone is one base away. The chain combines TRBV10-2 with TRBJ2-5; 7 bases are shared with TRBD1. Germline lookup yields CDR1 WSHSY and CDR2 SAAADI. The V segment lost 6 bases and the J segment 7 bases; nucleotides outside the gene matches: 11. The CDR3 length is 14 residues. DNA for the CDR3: TGCGCCAGCAGAGACAGGGTCACATCGGGGACCCAGTACTTC. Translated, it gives CASRDRVTSGTQYF.

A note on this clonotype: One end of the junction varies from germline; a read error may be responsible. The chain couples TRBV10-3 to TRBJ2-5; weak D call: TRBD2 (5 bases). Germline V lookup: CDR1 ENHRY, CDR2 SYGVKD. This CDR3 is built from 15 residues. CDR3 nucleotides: TGTGCCGTCAGTGAGGTCGGGGTGGGGCAAGAGACCCAGTACTTC. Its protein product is CAVSEVGVGQETQYF.

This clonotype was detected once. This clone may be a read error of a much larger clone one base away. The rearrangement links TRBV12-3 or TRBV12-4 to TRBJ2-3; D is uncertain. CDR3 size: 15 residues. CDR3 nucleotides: TGTGCCAGCAGTTTAGATTCCAGCTCCACAAATACGCAGTATTTT. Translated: CASSLDSSSTNTQYF.

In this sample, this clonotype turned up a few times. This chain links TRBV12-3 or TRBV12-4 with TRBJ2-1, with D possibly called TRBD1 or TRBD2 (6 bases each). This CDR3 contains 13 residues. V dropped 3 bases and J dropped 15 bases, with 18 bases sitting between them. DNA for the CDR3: TGTGCCAGCAGTTTTGGACGGACAGCGGAGGGGTTCTTC. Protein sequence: CASSFGRTAEGFF.

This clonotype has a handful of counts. The CDR3 loop reads CASRAAGWDSGYTF. The CDR3 DNA follows: TGTGCCAGCAGAGCAGCAGGGTGGGACTCTGGCTACACCTTC. The gene calls are TRBV12-3 or TRBV12-4 and TRBJ1-2; D may be TRBD1 (5 bases). The CDR3 has 14 residues. Trimming removed 6 bases from V and 7 bases from J, with 18 bases in between.

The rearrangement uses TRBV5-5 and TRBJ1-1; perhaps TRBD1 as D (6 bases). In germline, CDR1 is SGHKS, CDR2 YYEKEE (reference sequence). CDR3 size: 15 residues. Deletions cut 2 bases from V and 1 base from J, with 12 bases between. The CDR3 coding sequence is TGTGCCAGCAGCTTTAGGACAGCGACGAACACTGAAGCTTTCTTT. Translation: CASSFRTATNTEAFF.

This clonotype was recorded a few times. The CDR3 protein is CASKSGPNYGYTF. The CDR3 coding sequence is TGTGCCAGCAAAAGCGGGCCTAACTATGGCTACACCTTC. This chain links TRBV12-3 or TRBV12-4 with TRBJ1-2, with D unclear. The CDR3 totals 13 residues. V dropped 7 bases and J dropped 0 bases, with 9 bases sitting between them.

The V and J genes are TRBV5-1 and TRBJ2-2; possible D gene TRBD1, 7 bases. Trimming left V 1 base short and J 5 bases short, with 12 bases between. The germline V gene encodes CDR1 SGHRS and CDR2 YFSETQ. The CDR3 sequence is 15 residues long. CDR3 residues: CASSLTSRGTGELFF. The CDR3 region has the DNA TGCGCCAGCAGCTTGACTAGCAGGGGGACCGGGGAGCTGTTTTTT.

The CDR3 DNA sequence: TGCGCCAGCAGCCGGGACGGGCAAAGCACAGATACGCAGTATTTT. It translates to CASSRDGQSTDTQYF. The chain carries TRBV5-1 and TRBJ2-3; tentatively, D is TRBD1 or TRBD2 (5 bases each). This CDR3 contains 15 residues. V lost 4 bases to trimming and J lost 0 bases, with 12 bases between them. Germline V CDR1 and CDR2: SGHRS, YFSETQ.

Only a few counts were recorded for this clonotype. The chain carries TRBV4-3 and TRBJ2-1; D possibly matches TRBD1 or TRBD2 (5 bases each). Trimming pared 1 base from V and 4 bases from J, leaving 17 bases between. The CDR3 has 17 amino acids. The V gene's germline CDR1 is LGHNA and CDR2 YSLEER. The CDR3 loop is CASSQVRGVLSYNEQFF. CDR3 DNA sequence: TGCGCCAGCAGCCAAGTAAGGGGAGTCCTTAGTTACAATGAGCAGTTCTTC.